This TCR beta chain was recorded in a study of CD8+CD57+ T cells in acquired aplastic anemia. The study profiled TCR beta VDJ and CDR3 using genomic DNA as template. TCRdb used MiXCR to reprocess the reads, holding one entry per CDR3 protein. The sample has 400,000 to 450,000 distinct CDR3 sequences, about two thirds seen once; the top ten hold 3% to 5%. The germline CDR1 and CDR2 sequences are LNHDA and SQIVND (reference sequence). The CDR3 runs 15 residues. Trimming removed 7 bases from V and 2 bases from J, with 12 bases in between. V usage is TRBV19 and J usage is TRBJ2-6; D may be TRBD2 (5 bases). This TCR was sampled from a human donor in good health, serving as a control. The sequenced sample consisted of sorted CD4+, CD8+, or CD8+CD57+ T cells (not recorded which) from PBMCs. The CDR3 loop reads CASINEGTGANVLTF. The CDR3 DNA follows: TGTGCCAGTATTAATGAGGGAACTGGGGCCAACGTCCTGACTTTC.